These T cell receptor beta chains were read from a single sample in a study of CD4 T cells in relation to SARS-CoV-2 and coronaviruses. Assay: immunoSEQ multiplex PCR; the TCRdb copy retains only in-frame clones and omits some. The sample contains about 29,000 clones, more than 70% of which appear only once. Antigens for these TCRs are unknown. The source material was CD4+ T cells from PBMCs, cultured in vitro. These receptors all stem from a human donor in good health. Each CDR3 is given with its conserved first and last residue. D genes are given only for firm matches. Where a row states a size, it is once, few, many or the class of an expanded clone; other rows omit it.

.	TRBJ1-1	13	TRBV7-8	.	CASRTRQSLEAFF	TGTGCCAGCAGGACACGACAGAGCCTTGAAGCTTTCTTT
.	TRBJ2-7	14	TRBV7-2	.	CASSSYSTSYEQYF	TGTGCCAGCAGCTCCTACTCTACTAGTTACGAGCAGTACTTC
.	TRBJ2-2	16	TRBV18	TRBD2	CASSPTGLAGTGELFF	TGTGCCAGCTCACCCACGGGACTAGCGGGCACCGGGGAGCTGTTTTTT
.	TRBJ1-2	15	TRBV5-1	TRBD1	CASSLVTGEGNGYTF	TGCGCCAGCAGCTTGGTGACAGGGGAAGGAAATGGCTACACCTTC
once	TRBJ2-1	15	TRBV7-2	.	CASSLARGSYNEQFF	TGTGCCAGCAGCTTAGCGCGGGGCTCCTACAATGAGCAGTTCTTC
.	TRBJ2-7	15	TRBV7-2	TRBD1	CASSLVVGQGHLQYF	TGTGCCAGCAGCTTAGTGGTAGGACAGGGTCATTTGCAGTACTTC
.	TRBJ1-1	16	TRBV4-3	.	CASSQDKGKGNTEAFF	TGCGCCAGCAGCCAAGATAAGGGAAAAGGGAACACTGAAGCTTTCTTT
once	TRBJ2-5	15	TRBV5-3	TRBD1	CARSITGGLSKTQYF	TGTGCCAGAAGCATAACAGGGGGTCTTTCGAAGACCCAGTACTTC
few	TRBJ2-3	13	TRBV10-1	.	CASSASYTDTQYF	TGCGCCAGCAGTGCTAGCTACACAGATACGCAGTATTTT
.	TRBJ2-5	13	TRBV30	.	CAWSQVKSETQYF	TGTGCCTGGAGTCAGGTCAAGTCGGAGACCCAGTACTTC
.	TRBJ1-2	14	TRBV9	.	CASSPSEWDYGYTF	TGTGCCAGCAGCCCCAGCGAGTGGGACTATGGCTACACCTTC
.	TRBJ2-7	11	TRBV12-3/TRBV12-4	.	CASSLSLEQYF	TGTGCCAGCAGTTTATCCCTCGAGCAGTACTTC
.	TRBJ1-4	15	TRBV9	TRBD1	CASSPSGQKNEKLFF	TGTGCCAGCAGCCCCTCGGGACAGAAGAATGAAAAACTGTTTTTT
.	TRBJ1-4	14	TRBV25-1	.	CASSPDSRGEKLFF	TGTGCCAGCAGTCCGGACAGCCGGGGTGAAAAACTGTTTTTT
.	TRBJ1-3	15	TRBV2	.	CASSNSGIPGNTIYF	TGTGCCAGCAGTAACTCAGGGATCCCTGGAAACACCATATATTTT
.	TRBJ1-5	15	TRBV5-5	.	CASSEAITRNQPQHF	TGTGCCAGCAGCGAGGCCATAACGCGCAATCAGCCCCAGCATTTT
few	TRBJ2-3	16	TRBV7-9	TRBD2	CASSFVSGGSTDTQYF	TGTGCCAGCAGCTTTGTTAGCGGGGGGAGCACAGATACGCAGTATTTT
.	TRBJ1-1	13	TRBV11-2	.	CASSLLRGTEAFF	TGTGCCAGCAGCTTATTACGCGGGACTGAAGCTTTCTTT
.	TRBJ2-5	14	TRBV7-2	TRBD1	CASSFRGGKETQYF	TGTGCCAGCAGCTTCCGAGGGGGCAAAGAGACCCAGTACTTC
.	TRBJ2-3	17	TRBV5-5	TRBD2	CASSRRTSGGSTDTQYF	TGTGCCAGCAGCAGGCGGACTAGCGGGGGTAGCACAGATACGCAGTATTTT
.	TRBJ2-2	16	TRBV5-1	.	CASSLAAGTNTGELFF	TGCGCCAGCAGCTTGGCCGCGGGCACGAACACCGGGGAGCTGTTTTTT
.	TRBJ1-2	16	TRBV7-2	.	CASTLIRDPGRKGYTF	TGTGCCAGCACCCTAATCCGGGACCCGGGAAGGAAGGGCTACACCTTC
.	TRBJ2-7	15	TRBV11-2	.	CASSSVAGRGYEQYF	TGTGCCAGCAGCTCCGTGGCGGGGAGGGGGTACGAGCAGTACTTC
.	TRBJ1-1	15	TRBV7-2	.	CASSSLGGLNTEAFF	TGTGCCAGCAGCTCCCTAGGGGGGTTGAACACTGAAGCTTTCTTT
few	TRBJ2-3	16	TRBV7-9	TRBD2	CASSILSGGSTDTQYF	TGTGCCAGCAGCATCCTTAGCGGGGGTAGCACAGATACGCAGTATTTT
.	TRBJ2-7	13	TRBV7-2	TRBD1	CASSSGTGGEQYF	TGTGCCAGCAGCTCAGGGACAGGGGGGGAGCAGTACTTC
.	TRBJ1-2	19	TRBV4-3	.	CASSQARFATGLNPDGYTF	TGCGCCAGCAGCCAAGCTCGGTTCGCGACAGGCTTAAACCCGGATGGCTACACCTTC
few	TRBJ2-7	14	TRBV3-1/TRBV3-2	.	CASSQLPSSYEQYF	TGTGCCAGCAGCCAACTTCCGAGCTCCTACGAGCAGTACTTC
medium-sized	TRBJ1-5	14	TRBV7-9	.	CASSENGVNQPQHF	TGTGCCAGCAGTGAAAATGGGGTAAATCAGCCCCAGCATTTT
.	TRBJ1-2	16	TRBV12-5	TRBD1	CASGISGTGGSYGYTF	TGTGCTAGTGGTATCTCCGGGACAGGGGGAAGCTATGGCTACACCTTC
.	TRBJ2-7	13	TRBV4-1	.	CASSPTGIYEQYF	TGCGCCAGCAGCCCCACCGGCATCTACGAGCAGTACTTC
.	TRBJ1-2	15	TRBV7-2	.	CASSSPGRTMSGYTF	TGTGCCAGCAGCTCACCCGGACGGACTATGTCGGGCTACACCTTC